A single sample gave rise to the 27 T cell receptor beta chains below, sequenced in a study of CD8 T cells in Susac syndrome. RNA amounts of about 0.5 to 1 ug underwent reverse transcription with random hexamers. In TCRdb, the immunoSEQ multiplex PCR reads were re-called with MiXCR into one record per CDR3 protein. The sample lists 300,000 to 350,000 distinct CDR3 sequences; 92% were seen once. The sequenced sample was CD4+ T cells from PBMCs. The receptor set was obtained from a human donor with multiple sclerosis.

As DNA, the CDR3 is TGCAGTGCGGCGACTAGCGGGGGGCTCACAGATACGCAGTATTTT. Its protein product is CSAATSGGLTDTQYF. This chain joins TRBV20-1 and TRBJ2-3, with TRBD2 identical over 13 bases. The V and J ends lost 6 bases and 2 bases, in that order; junction bases with no gene match: 5. The germline V gene encodes CDR1 DFQATT and CDR2 SNEGSKA (reference sequence). This CDR3 is built from 15 residues.

The chain uses TRBV6-1 and TRBJ1-2; 9 nucleotides line up with TRBD1. Germline CDR1 and CDR2: MNHNS and SASEGT. CDR3 length: 13 amino acids. Unmatched junction bases numbered 3, after V lost 8 bases and J lost 2 bases. In nucleotides, the CDR3 is TGTGCCAGCCAAACAGGGGGCAACTATGGCTACACCTTC. Translating gives CASQTGGNYGYTF.

Only one count was recorded for this clonotype. The chain links TRBV7-2 to TRBJ2-7; the match to TRBD2 covers 10 bases. CDR1 is SGHTA and CDR2 is FQGNSA in the germline V gene. J gave up 5 bases and V 0 bases, and 1 base lay outside the gene matches. The CDR3 has 14 residues. CDR3 nucleotides: TGTGCCAGCAGCTTAGCGGGACTAGCGCACGAGCAGTACTTC. This encodes CASSLAGLAHEQYF.

V and J are TRBV7-2 and TRBJ2-6, with TRBD2 as a possible D gene (5 bases). Trimming left V 5 bases short and J 0 bases short, with 14 bases between. Germline V gene sequence: CDR1 SGHTA, CDR2 FQGNSA. The CDR3 is made up of 17 amino acids. The CDR3, as DNA: TGTGCCAGCAGCGCTGCAGTCCGGGGCTCTGGGGCCAACGTCCTGACTTTC. The encoded protein is CASSAAVRGSGANVLTF.

The chain links TRBV6-2 or TRBV6-3 to TRBJ2-3; 10 bases match TRBD2. With V trimmed by 2 bases and J by 5 bases, 10 bases remained unmatched. Looked up from germline, CDR1 is MNHEY and CDR2 is SVGEGT. The length of the CDR3 is 17 residues. CDR3 amino acids: CASSYPPTSGRGDTQYF. CDR3 in DNA: TGTGCCAGCAGTTACCCCCCCACCAGCGGGAGGGGAGATACGCAGTATTTT.

The rearrangement uses TRBV7-9 and TRBJ2-4, with TRBD2 as a possible D gene (6 bases). This CDR3 spans 12 amino acids. Germline V gene sequence: CDR1 SEHNR, CDR2 FQNEAQ (reference sequence). With 3 bases removed from V and 7 bases from J, the gap between germline ends came to 7 bases. As DNA, the CDR3 is TGTGCCAGCAGCTTTGGGGGGAACATTCAGTACTTC. Its protein is CASSFGGNIQYF. Drawing the rest from reference TRBV7-9 and TRBJ2-4, the complete variable domain is DTGVSQNPRHKITKRGQNVTFRCDPISEHNRLYWYRQTLGQGPEFLTYFQNEAQLEKSRLLSDRFSAERPKGSFSTLEIQRTEQGDSAMYLCASSFGGNIQYFGAGTRLSVL.

This chain links TRBV6-5 with TRBJ1-2; D unclear. V lost 5 bases and J lost 2, with 9 bases in between. In germline, CDR1 is MNHEY, CDR2 SVGAGI. The CDR3 length is 13 residues. CDR3 residues: CASSRTWNYGYTF. CDR3 nucleotides: TGTGCCAGCAGTCGGACGTGGAACTATGGCTACACCTTC.

The V and J genes are TRBV7-3 and TRBJ2-1; 9 nucleotides agree with TRBD2. This CDR3 contains 14 residues. The germline gives CDR1 SGHTA, CDR2 FQGTGA. The junction had 1 base not matched to a gene; V was cut back by 4 bases and J by 3 bases. The CDR3, as DNA: TGTGCCAGCAGCTGGCGGGGGGGCTACAATGAGCAGTTCTTC. Its translation is CASSWRGGYNEQFF.

The CDR3 region is CASSAQGDRGYEQYF. The CDR3 bases are TGTGCCAGCAGCGCTCAAGGGGACAGAGGGTACGAGCAGTACTTC. The genes are TRBV9 and TRBJ2-7; 7 bases agree with TRBD1. Germline CDR1 is SGDLS and CDR2 is YYNGEE. Trimming took 3 bases from V and 4 from J; bases not matched to a gene: 10. This CDR3 is built from 15 residues.

The V and J genes are TRBV6-1 and TRBJ2-1; 7 bases are a match to TRBD2. Germline trimming cut 7 bases from V and 4 bases from J; bases unmatched to any gene: 13. Per the germline V gene, CDR1 is MNHNS and CDR2 is SASEGT. The length of the CDR3 is 16 residues. CDR3 DNA sequence: TGTGCCAGCAACAAGTTACCCCTAGCGGAGTACAATGAGCAGTTCTTC. Protein: CASNKLPLAEYNEQFF.

V usage is TRBV6-5 and J usage is TRBJ2-7, with 8 bases that match TRBD1. The V gene's germline CDR1 is MNHEY and CDR2 SVGAGI. V trimming: 10 bases; J trimming: 0 bases; junction bases outside the gene matches: 8. The CDR3 is 14 amino acids. The CDR3 coding sequence is TGTGCCACACGAACGACAGGGGACTCCTACGAGCAGTACTTC. This codes for CATRTTGDSYEQYF.

This chain uses TRBV5-1 with TRBJ1-2, with 7 bases identical to TRBD1. The ends lost 2 bases at V and 4 bases at J; junction bases unmatched: 8. Germline V lookup: CDR1 SGHRS, CDR2 YFSETQ. CDR3 length equals 15 residues. The DNA of the CDR3 is TGCGCCAGCAGCTTTGACAGGGACAACTTCTATGGCTACACCTTC. Translation: CASSFDRDNFYGYTF.

The chain combines TRBV6-2 or TRBV6-3 with TRBJ1-2; D is unresolved. CDR1 and CDR2 from the germline V gene are MNHEY and SVGEGT. Trimming removed 4 bases from V and 4 bases from J, with 16 bases in between. CDR3 length: 15 residues. CDR3 sequence: CASSLSSGRFYGYTF. For the CDR3, the DNA is TGTGCCAGCAGTTTATCCTCCGGTCGGTTCTATGGCTACACCTTC.

This chain connects TRBV5-6 to TRBJ2-5; TRBD2 matches 11 bases. CDR3 length: 15 residues. With V trimmed by 4 bases and J by 3 bases, 5 bases remained unmatched. Germline-derived CDR1 and CDR2 are SGHDT and YYEEEE. The CDR3 sequence: CASSRPSGGKETQYF. Written as DNA, the CDR3 is TGTGCCAGCAGCCGCCCTAGCGGGGGGAAAGAGACCCAGTACTTC.

The V call is TRBV20-1, the J call TRBJ2-1; 11 bases are shared with TRBD2. CDR3 size: 14 residues. Germline CDR1 DFQATT, CDR2 SNEGSKA (reference sequence). J lost 6 bases, V lost 6 bases, and 7 bases had no gene match. In nucleotides, the CDR3 is TGCAGTGCGAAAACTAGCGGGGGAATCAATGAGCAGTTCTTC. As protein: CSAKTSGGINEQFF.

The chain combines TRBV10-3 with TRBJ2-3; TRBD2 agrees at 9 bases. J gave up 1 base and V 7 bases, and 12 bases lay outside the gene matches. The CDR3 is 17 amino acids. The germline V gene has CDR1 ENHRY and CDR2 SYGVKD. CDR3: CAIKHPDSGRRTDTQYF. In DNA, the CDR3 is TGTGCCATCAAACATCCCGACAGCGGGAGGCGCACAGATACGCAGTATTTT.

The chain links TRBV5-4 to TRBJ1-2; D ambiguous. There are 16 residues in the CDR3. Trimming left V 0 bases short and J 4 bases short, with 16 bases between. Germline V CDR1 and CDR2: SGHNT, YYREEE (reference sequence). This CDR3 is CASSLGGRQAPYGYTF. The CDR3 nucleotides are TGTGCCAGCAGCTTGGGTGGCAGGCAGGCGCCCTATGGCTACACCTTC.

The J gene is TRBJ2-1, the V gene TRBV9, with TRBD2 matching over 11 bases. The CDR3 is 15 residues long. In germline, CDR1 is SGDLS, CDR2 YYNGEE. Unmatched junction bases numbered 2, after V lost 3 bases and J lost 3 bases. CDR3 sequence reads: CASSDGLAGYNEQFF. CDR3 coding DNA: TGTGCCAGCAGCGACGGACTAGCGGGCTACAATGAGCAGTTCTTC.

V is TRBV12-3 or TRBV12-4 and J is TRBJ2-1; D is unresolved. The CDR3 is 12 residues long. V was clipped by 4 bases and J by 10 bases, with 11 bases between them. DNA for the CDR3: TGTGCCAGCAGTTACCTCGTGGGGGAGCAGTTCTTC. This translates into CASSYLVGEQFF.

The chain joins TRBV7-2 to TRBJ1-2; D remains unclear. The germline CDR1 and CDR2 sequences are SGHTA and FQGNSA. V dropped 4 bases and J dropped 5 bases, with 17 bases sitting between them. The CDR3 covers 15 residues. The CDR3 nucleotides are TGTGCCAGCAGCTCGATATCAGGCGTGGGGTATGGCTACACCTTC. Protein: CASSSISGVGYGYTF.

V usage is TRBV5-1 and J usage is TRBJ2-1; 10 bases align to TRBD2. This CDR3 is 18 amino acids long. Germline V gene data show CDR1 as SGHRS and CDR2 as YFSETQ. V shed 3 bases, J shed 7 bases, and the junction held 16 bases outside the gene matches. The CDR3 DNA reads as TGCGCCAGCAGCTCCTCAGGGCTAGCGGGAGCCCAGGCGAATGAGCAGTTCTTC. Protein product: CASSSSGLAGAQANEQFF.

V is TRBV19 and J is TRBJ2-7; 7 positions agree with TRBD2. Trimming removed 0 bases from V and 3 bases from J; junction bases left unmatched: 5. The CDR3 extends over 15 amino acids. Germline V lookup: CDR1 LNHDA, CDR2 SQIVND (reference sequence). The CDR3: CASSIDPRGYYEQYF. The CDR3 DNA is TGTGCCAGTAGTATAGACCCGCGGGGGTACTACGAGCAGTACTTC. Full variable domain (outside the CDR3, taken from reference TRBV19 and TRBJ2-7): DGGITQSPKYLFRKEGQNVTLSCEQNLNHDAMYWYRQDPGQGLRLIYYSQIVNDFQKGDIAEGYSVSREKKESFPLTVTSAQKNPTAFYLCASSIDPRGYYEQYFGPGTRLTVT.

This clonotype has a single count. Here the CDR3 DNA reads TGTGCCAGCAGCCGCCACAGGGACCAAGAGACCCAGTACTTC. Translating gives CASSRHRDQETQYF. The rearrangement links TRBV13 to TRBJ2-5; weak D call: TRBD1 (6 bases). The CDR3 has 14 amino acids. CDR1 is PRHDT, CDR2 FYEKMQ, per germline (reference sequence). V was clipped by 5 bases and J by 0 bases, with 10 bases between them.

The V call is TRBV6-2 or TRBV6-3, the J call TRBJ2-1; weak D call: TRBD2 (5 bases). Between the trimmed V and J ends, which lost 8 bases and 10 bases, there was a span of 15 bases. Germline loops: CDR1 MNHEY, CDR2 SVGEGT. CDR3 length: 12 residues. CDR3: CASRSLGVEQFF. Written as DNA, the CDR3 is TGTGCCAGCCGCTCTTTGGGAGTCGAGCAGTTCTTC.

The V call is TRBV7-8, the J call TRBJ2-1; perhaps D is TRBD1 or TRBD2 (5 bases each). The CDR3 totals 14 residues. The germline CDR1 and CDR2 sequences are SGHVS and FQNEAQ. V gave up 5 bases and J gave up 8 bases, with 16 bases separating them. CDR3 region: CASSAGTSIHEQFF. CDR3 in DNA: TGTGCCAGCAGCGCCGGGACCTCTATCCATGAGCAGTTCTTC.

This rearrangement joins TRBV5-1 to TRBJ2-1; 7 positions agree with TRBD2. With V trimmed by 0 bases and J by 6 bases, 9 bases remained unmatched. The length of the CDR3 is 16 residues. CDR1 is SGHRS and CDR2 is YFSETQ in the germline V gene. In nucleotides, the CDR3 is TGCGCCAGCAGCTTGGCAGAGGGAGGGTCCGGCAATGAGCAGTTCTTC. Translating gives CASSLAEGGSGNEQFF.

In this sample, this clonotype turned up once. V and J are TRBV4-3 and TRBJ2-7, with TRBD2 matching 11 bases. Germline V gene data show CDR1 as LGHNA and CDR2 as YSLEER. This CDR3 has 16 amino acids. Losses at the gene ends were 3 bases for V and 2 bases for J; bases not matched to a gene: 6. The CDR3, as DNA: TGCGCCAGCAGCCACCAACTAGCGGGAGCAACCTACGAGCAGTACTTC. It translates to CASSHQLAGATYEQYF.